This section outlines one T cell receptor beta chain sequence together with its context. This clone was counted between two and nine times. The specificity of this receptor is unknown. No much larger clone is present one base from it, and per-base qualities are unavailable. Looking up the germline V gene yields CDR1 SGDLS and CDR2 YYNGEE. V was cut back by 4 bases and J by 1 base, leaving a gap of 11 bases between them. The CDR3 runs 15 residues from the cysteine to the phenylalanine. Only the CDR3 region is kept as DNA, spanning 45 bases read in frame from base 1. The entire amount of isolated RNA was reverse transcribed using the High Capacity cDNA Reverse Transcription Kit, so the sequenced TCRB transcripts were expressed ones. Naive, central memory and regulatory T cell samples underwent deep immunoSEQ sequencing, averaging about 3.5 million total reads per sample. After sorted cells were lysed in RLT buffer, RNA was extracted with DNase-treated RNeasy Micro or Mini kits, with the choice depending on cell number. To prevent cross-contamination, each cell subset was processed individually, whereas patient and healthy donor samples were processed jointly. The immunoSEQ multiplex PCR was used to amplify TCRB sequences from cDNA, generating 87-bp fragments that spanned the CDR3 region. The amplicons were sequenced using the Illumina HiSeq platform. The authors' analysis ran thus. PCR bias was corrected computationally using synthetic template baselines, and reads within Hamming distance 2 were collapsed, with unmergeable singletons discarded. By aligning reads against IMGT, V, D and J genes, CDR3 length, and insertions or deletions at six rearrangement sites were assigned. Within each subset, clonotype counts were normalized to the number of sorted cells before true diversity and Gini coefficients were calculated with the tcR R package. Repertoire sharing was quantified using the overlap coefficient calculated on TCRB nucleotide sequences. As a proxy for the pre-selection repertoire, out-of-frame TCRB sequences from naive cells were analyzed. Held by TCRdb, this immuneACCESS table contains in-frame sequences only and omits some clones. Under half of the omission traces to an unresolved V gene where checked; the cause of the rest is unknown. The V and J calls and clone size come from that table; D and trimming were worked out from the DNA. The sample profile shows fewer than 650,000 clones; about 16% of them were found once. About 0.097% of the sample goes to the ten largest clones.

This entry comes from a study of beta chain features in type 1 diabetes (dated by TCRdb to the late 2010s). Regarding the study in general: Mean age, gender distribution, total cell number and subset yield were not different between patients and healthy donors. Across all samples, approximately 98,000,000 sorted cells were examined, and cell number per subset correlated strongly with RNA yield. The study compared TCRB repertoires of sorted circulating CD4+ T cell subsets between recently diagnosed type 1 diabetes patients and matched healthy donors. Regulatory and stem cell-like memory subsets were isolated from only 8 patients and about eight healthy donors, whereas naive and central memory subsets came from all 30 or so donors.

Each donor gave one peripheral blood draw, approximately 110 mL on average, collected into heparinised tubes. Using a panel that included CD45RO, CCR7, CD25, CD127, CD95 and CD27, naive, central memory, regulatory and stem cell-like memory CD4+ T cells were sorted on a BD FACSAria II. A purity above 98% was achieved for all sorted populations. PBMCs were isolated immediately by Lymphoprep density gradient centrifugation and stained directly without culture. So that batch effects would be minimized, each experiment stained and sorted samples in pairs, pairing one healthy donor with one patient. Overall study outcomes, separate from this receptor: Patients with type 1 diabetes made fewer insertions and deleted more nucleotides at VDJ recombination sites, implying thymic rearrangement abnormalities. In all four CD4+ subsets, TCRB CDR3 length was moderately but significantly shorter in type 1 diabetes patients. Naive, central memory and regulatory TCRB repertoires appeared to be more similar among patients than among healthy donors. Because the HLA sub-analyses included only small numbers of individuals, any influence of HLA type on TCRB rearrangement was left unresolved. Because cDNA was sequenced instead of genomic DNA, activated cells with high expression could be over-represented, although the groups did not differ in activation or CD3 levels. PCR might favor shorter templates, but patient and control samples were amplified and corrected together, so any skew would affect both groups equally.

This clonotype was obtained from a man younger than 35 in good health. The specimen was naive CD4+ T cells from blood. The sample's cell subset or site label is to be understood as: true naive CD4+ T cells. The chain joins TRBV9 to TRBJ2-2, with the D gene not confidently named. The CDR3 region: CASSSVPQNTGELFF. DNA sequence: TGTGCCAGCAGCTCTGTCCCCCAGAACACCGGGGAGCTGTTTTTT. The CDR3, completed at both ends by the reference TRBV9 and TRBJ2-2 genes, gives the full variable domain DSGVTQTPKHLITATGQRVTLRCSPRSGDLSVYWYQQSLDQGLQFLIQYYNGEERAKGNILERFSAQQFPDLHSELNLSSLELGDSALYFCASSSVPQNTGELFFGEGSRLTVL.